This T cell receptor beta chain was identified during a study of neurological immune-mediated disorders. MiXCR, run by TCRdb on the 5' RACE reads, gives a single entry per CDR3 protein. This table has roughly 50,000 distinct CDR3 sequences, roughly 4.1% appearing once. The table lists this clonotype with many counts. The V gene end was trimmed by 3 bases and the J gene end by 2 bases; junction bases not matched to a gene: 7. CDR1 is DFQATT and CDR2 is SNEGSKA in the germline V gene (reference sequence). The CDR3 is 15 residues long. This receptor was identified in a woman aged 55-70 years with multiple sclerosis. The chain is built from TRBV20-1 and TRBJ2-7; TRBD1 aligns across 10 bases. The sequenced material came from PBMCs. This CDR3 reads CSARDSGTGAYEQYF. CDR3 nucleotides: TGCAGTGCTAGGGACTCCGGGACAGGGGCCTACGAGCAGTACTTC.